This T cell receptor (beta chain) is from a study of blood T cell repertoires in COVID-19 (dated by TCRdb to 2018 to 2021). About the full investigation: Samples covering the acute and convalescent phases of COVID-19 were provided by collaborators in the United States, Italy and Spain. The material from the prospective study consisted of cDNA or gDNA derived from T cells, B-cell-depleted T cells, or PBMCs. Deeply sampled blood TCRbeta repertoires from subjects exposed to, actively infected with, or recovered from COVID-19 were included in the dataset. The repertoires were released in a freely available public database intended as a resource for research on the immune response to SARS-CoV-2. Samples came from the ongoing ImmuneRACE study (first 160 participants) plus 1,254 subjects from 6 global collaborators. Sample metadata almost always included a de-identified subject ID, COVID-19 status, age in years and sex. Where available, HLA class I and class II types were obtained from metadata supplied by the sample provider rather than from assay-based typing.

What the study reported, not specific to this receptor: The quantity of clinical and demographic metadata differed by source and by participant and was supplied without curation.

As for this clone: Its specific antigen is unknown. Per-base qualities were not stored, and no clone one base away is much larger.

Each collaborating institution followed its own protocols to collect whole blood in K2EDTA tubes. Collaborator samples were shipped for TCRbeta analysis as frozen whole blood, isolated PBMCs, or DNA extracted from either sample type. Taken from cysteine to phenylalanine, the CDR3 has 16 residues. Solely the CDR3 DNA is kept, with 48 bases framed from the first base. The junction shows trimming of 5 bases on V and 4 bases on J, and the gene matches do not reach 9 bases of it. The germline V gene encodes CDR1 SGHTA and CDR2 FQGNSA. TCRbeta CDR3 regions were amplified from genomic DNA using the immunoSEQ Assay, a bias-controlled multiplex PCR. Per the source publication's procedure: The number of nucleated cells in each sample was estimated by amplification of reference gene primers within the assay. Sequence reads were collapsed and filtered to measure the absolute abundance of every unique TCRbeta CDR3 rearrangement. For each sample, productive Simpson clonality was calculated as the square root of Simpson's diversity index across productive rearrangements. This is the immuneACCESS table as TCRdb keeps it, with only in-frame sequences that have V and J called. A part of the clones is gone; compared with another copy, unresolved V genes explain less than half, and the rest is unexplained. V, J and clone size were drawn from that table, and D and trimming were deduced from the DNA. This sample has around 260,000 clones in its table, and 65% to 90% of those were observed once. Approximately 12% of the sample is taken by the ten largest.

The chain is assembled from TRBV7-2 and TRBJ1-4; TRBD1 agrees with 8 junctional bases. The sequenced material came from peripheral blood. The TCR sequence derives from a human donor in a cohort sampled during active COVID-19. The DNA sequence is given as TGTGCCAGCAGCCCCGACAGGGGATCCGGTAATGAAAAACTGTTTTTT. Its coded protein is CASSPDRGSGNEKLFF.